This T cell receptor beta chain was captured by sequencing in a study of cytomegalovirus exposure and HLA in healthy donors. The PCR had 60 Vbeta and 13 Jbeta primers. The data were produced by immunoSEQ multiplex PCR, yet TCRdb's version contains in-frame clones alone and is incomplete. This sample yields around 80,000 clones, of which around 62% are seen a single time; 4% to 4.5% belongs to the top ten. The CDR3 is 18 amino acids. Germline V lookup: CDR1 LGHNA, CDR2 YNFKEQ. V dropped 2 bases and J dropped 12 bases, with 29 bases sitting between them. This receptor was identified in a male donor in good health and CMV-seropositive. The sequenced sample was PBMCs. This chain joins TRBV4-2 and TRBJ2-1; D unresolved. The CDR3 protein is CASSQIAAVDPVMSGQFF. The CDR3 nucleotides are TGTGCCAGCAGCCAAATTGCGGCCGTAGACCCCGTTATGAGTGGGCAGTTCTTC.